The T cell receptor beta chain under discussion was sequenced for a study of cytomegalovirus exposure and HLA in healthy donors. Study-wide results and caveats: Earlier analysis yielded a pattern in which most TCR beta V segments were productive about 87% or about 30% of the time. The authors judged a highly shared variant cluster likely a sequencing artifact.

V gave up 2 bases and J gave up 5 bases; unmatched junction bases: 10. The CDR3 runs 17 residues. Germline lookup yields CDR1 MDHEN and CDR2 SYDVKM. All the people who gave samples were healthy bone marrow donors. When sampled, the donors appeared nominally healthy, though they likely had unrecorded immune exposures. PCR amplification relied on 60 Vbeta primers (plus 13 Jbeta primers). The data were produced by immunoSEQ multiplex PCR, yet TCRdb's version contains in-frame clones alone and is incomplete. The sample shows 110,000 to 150,000 clones, about 64% of them seen only once. Note on this clone: What it recognizes is unknown.

This rearrangement joins TRBV28 to TRBJ2-5, with 11 positions matching TRBD2. Sequencing input: PBMCs. The TCR comes from a man aged 60 to 75 in good health and CMV-seronegative. CDR3 amino acids: CASSLGIAGGFYETQYF. The CDR3 region has the DNA TGTGCCAGCAGTTTAGGGATAGCGGGAGGGTTTTATGAGACCCAGTACTTC. Together with reference TRBV28 and TRBJ2-5, the CDR3 gives the full variable domain: DVKVTQSSRYLVKRTGEKVFLECVQDMDHENMFWYRQDPGLGLRLIYFSYDVKMKEKGDIPEGYSVSREKKERFSLILESASTNQTSMYLCASSLGIAGGFYETQYFGPGTRLLVL.